A single count supports the clone carrying this T cell receptor (beta chain). The data are from a study of blood T cell repertoires in COVID-19. The CDR3 contains 13 residues. V shed 5 bases and J shed 5 bases, with 13 bases lying between them. Per the germline V gene, CDR1 is ENHRY and CDR2 is SYGVKD. Sequencing was performed with immunoSEQ multiplex PCR; in TCRdb, only in-frame clones are kept and a portion is missing. The sample lists 90,000 to 100,000 clones, around 84% occurring once. The receptor's source is a woman aged 60-75 years with acute or convalescent COVID-19. The V call is TRBV10-3, the J call TRBJ2-7; D possibly corresponds to TRBD1 (6 bases). The material sequenced was peripheral blood. CDR3 in amino acids: CAISSYRDNEQYF. Here the CDR3 DNA reads TGTGCCATCAGTAGTTACAGGGACAACGAGCAGTACTTC.